The rows below give T cell receptor beta chains drawn from one sample of a study of beta chain features in type 1 diabetes. Data came from immunoSEQ multiplex PCR; TCRdb stores just in-frame clones and leaves some out. The table lists 150,000 to 200,000 clones, roughly 65% of them singletons. Material for sequencing was naive CD4+ T cells from blood. All receptors come from a man aged 25 to 40 with type 1 diabetes. Both conserved end residues are part of each CDR3. The D gene is left open where the match is weak. Expanded clones are given a class, and other clones once, few, many or no size at all.

clone size,D gene,J gene,V gene,CDR3 DNA,CDR3 protein
once,TRBD1,TRBJ2-5,TRBV7-2,TGTGCCAGCAGCGCGACAGGGATAGAGACCCAGTACTTC,CASSATGIETQYF
-,-,TRBJ2-3,TRBV4-3,TGCGCCAGCAGCCCATCCACCATCACAGATACGCAGTATTTT,CASSPSTITDTQYF
-,-,TRBJ2-6,TRBV7-9,TGTGCCAGCAGCTCTGGGGCCAACGTCCTGACTTTC,CASSSGANVLTF
-,TRBD1,TRBJ1-2,TRBV5-6,TGTGCCAGCAGCTTGGCCGGGGACAGCTATGGCTACACCTTC,CASSLAGDSYGYTF
once,-,TRBJ2-7,TRBV30,TGTGCCTGGAGTGTACTATCCCCAGCCTACGAGCAGTACTTC,CAWSVLSPAYEQYF
-,-,TRBJ2-7,TRBV29-1,TGCAGCGTTGCGCGAGCCGGGGGCATCGACGAGCAGTACTTC,CSVARAGGIDEQYF
-,-,TRBJ1-1,TRBV20-1,TGCAGTGCTGAGCAAGCTTTCTTT,CSAEQAFF
-,-,TRBJ2-7,TRBV19,TGTGCCAGTAGTATAATCGGGGACGAGCAGTACTTC,CASSIIGDEQYF
-,-,TRBJ1-4,TRBV7-9,TGTGCCAGCAGCTTAGCGTCAAATCCTGGATCTGTAAATGAAAAACTGTTTTTT,CASSLASNPGSVNEKLFF
-,-,TRBJ2-3,TRBV4-3,TGCGCCAGCAGCCAAGATACGGGGAGCACAGATACGCAGTATTTT,CASSQDTGSTDTQYF
few,-,TRBJ2-7,TRBV29-1,TGCAGCGTTGAGGCACAGTCCTACGAGCAGTACTTC,CSVEAQSYEQYF
-,-,TRBJ2-7,TRBV7-9,TGTGCCAGCAGCTCGGGACACATTCTCTACGAGCAGTACTTC,CASSSGHILYEQYF
-,-,TRBJ1-2,TRBV14,TGTGCCAGCAGCCTGGGGGCCGCTGGGGACGGCGGCTACACCTTC,CASSLGAAGDGGYTF
few,TRBD1,TRBJ2-5,TRBV5-4,TGTGCCAGCAGTCCCACAGGGGGGGAGACCCAGTACTTC,CASSPTGGETQYF
-,-,TRBJ2-1,TRBV29-1,TGCAGCGTTGAAGACCAACTGCTCCGAGGGGCCAATGAGCAGTTCTTC,CSVEDQLLRGANEQFF
-,-,TRBJ2-1,TRBV5-6,TGTGCCAGCAGCTTGGGGCGGGGAGCCTACAATGAGCAGTTCTTC,CASSLGRGAYNEQFF
few,-,TRBJ2-5,TRBV29-1,TGCAGCTTCCGAGGGGTCCGCCAAGAGACCCAGTACTTC,CSFRGVRQETQYF
few,-,TRBJ1-2,TRBV7-9,TGTGCCAGCAGCTTAGGCCAGGGTAATGGCTACACCTTC,CASSLGQGNGYTF
-,-,TRBJ1-1,TRBV5-6,TGTGCCAGCAGCTTCTGGGACACTGAAGCTTTCTTT,CASSFWDTEAFF
-,-,TRBJ1-4,TRBV29-1,TGCAGCGTTGAAGGAAAAAGACCCGAAAAACTGTTTTTT,CSVEGKRPEKLFF
-,-,TRBJ2-7,TRBV6-5,TGTGCCAGCAGATCCAGGACCTACGAGCAGTACTTC,CASRSRTYEQYF
-,-,TRBJ1-2,TRBV29-1,TGCAGCGTTGAAGGACTCGATGGCTACACCTTC,CSVEGLDGYTF
-,-,TRBJ1-2,TRBV2,TGTGCCAGCAGTGAAGGGGCCTATGGCTACACCTTC,CASSEGAYGYTF
-,-,TRBJ2-1,TRBV30,TGTGCCTGGAGTGTACTGGGCCACAATGAGCAGTTCTTC,CAWSVLGHNEQFF
-,-,TRBJ2-7,TRBV25-1,TGTGCCAGCAGTACCGGGACGTTATCCTACGAGCAGTACTTC,CASSTGTLSYEQYF
-,-,TRBJ1-1,TRBV29-1,TGCAGCGTTGGACAGAGTTTCACTGAAGCTTTCTTT,CSVGQSFTEAFF
-,-,TRBJ2-7,TRBV4-3,TGCGCCAGCAGCCAAGAGGGGGCCCCAGGGGATAAGTCCTACGAGCAGTACTTC,CASSQEGAPGDKSYEQYF
few,-,TRBJ1-5,TRBV30,TGTGCCTGGAGCGCCGATAATCAGCCCCAGCATTTT,CAWSADNQPQHF
-,TRBD1,TRBJ2-7,TRBV29-1,TGCAGCGCACGGGACAGCTCCTACGAGCAGTACTTC,CSARDSSYEQYF
-,-,TRBJ2-1,TRBV5-6,TGTGCCAGCACCCGTAGCGGTGAGCAGTTCTTC,CASTRSGEQFF
few,-,TRBJ1-6,TRBV9,TGTGCCAGCAGCGTAGACGTCTATAATTCACCCCTCCACTTT,CASSVDVYNSPLHF
-,-,TRBJ2-7,TRBV28,TGTGCCAGCACCATTACCACGGAGAGTTCCTACGAGCAGTACTTC,CASTITTESSYEQYF
-,-,TRBJ2-3,TRBV11-2,TGTGCCAGCAGGTACCCTGGGGCGCGAGATACGCAGTATTTT,CASRYPGARDTQYF
-,TRBD1,TRBJ2-7,TRBV15,TGTGCCACCAGCACACATAGACCTTGGACAGGGGGTTTCTCCTACGAGCAGTACTTC,CATSTHRPWTGGFSYEQYF
-,TRBD1,TRBJ1-2,TRBV7-2,TGTGCCAGCAGCTTCGGACAGGTCAGAGTAAACACCTTC,CASSFGQVRVNTF
-,TRBD2,TRBJ2-7,TRBV7-2,TGTGCCAGCAGCTCGACTAGCGGGGGCTACGAGCAGTACTTC,CASSSTSGGYEQYF
few,-,TRBJ1-2,TRBV7-2,TGTGCCAGCAGGTTGGGAGGGCCAGGCTATGGCTACACCTTC,CASRLGGPGYGYTF
-,TRBD1,TRBJ2-3,TRBV29-1,TGCAGCGTGAGGACAGGGGCGGCAGATACGCAGTATTTT,CSVRTGAADTQYF
few,-,TRBJ1-1,TRBV29-1,TGCAGCGTTGAAGTGGCAGGGGTGAACACTGAAGCTTTCTTT,CSVEVAGVNTEAFF
few,-,TRBJ1-5,TRBV29-1,TGCAGCCCCCTCATCGTGAGGAGGGAGCCCCAGCATTTT,CSPLIVRREPQHF
once,-,TRBJ2-7,TRBV14,TGTGCCAGCAGCCAAGGGGGGGAGCAGTACTTC,CASSQGGEQYF
few,TRBD2,TRBJ2-3,TRBV5-1,TGCGCCAGCAGCCCGGGAGGGCGTGGAGATACGCAGTATTTT,CASSPGGRGDTQYF